This T cell receptor (beta chain) was documented in a study of shared clonotypes between healthy human individuals. This CDR3 spans 12 amino acids. V lost 5 bases to trimming and J lost 6 bases, with 11 bases between them. Germline V CDR1 and CDR2: LNHDA, SQIVND (reference sequence). The protocol was immunoSEQ multiplex PCR, while the TCRdb copy is restricted to in-frame clones and leaves out a portion. Seen here are approximately 95,000 clones, roughly 69% observed once, and the top ten hold more than 40%. Sequenced material: memory CD8+ T cells sorted from blood. Subset reported: CD45RO+ cells pooled with CCR7-negative TemRA cells. This chain connects TRBV19 to TRBJ2-7; D may be TRBD2 (5 bases). The receptor's source is a man aged 25-45 years in good health. CDR3 sequence (DNA): TGTGCCAGTAGTCCCGAGGGTCGCGAGCAGTACTTC. Its protein product is CASSPEGREQYF.